Below are 15 T cell receptor beta chains sequenced from a single sample in a study of cytomegalovirus exposure and HLA in healthy donors. 13 Jbeta primers and 60 Vbeta primers were used for the PCR. The assay was immunoSEQ multiplex PCR, and TCRdb's table has in-frame clones only and misses some. The sample records over 150,000 clones, approximately 71% being singletons. The material sequenced was PBMCs. The receptors derive from a male donor in good health and CMV-seronegative.

The V and J genes are TRBV10-2 and TRBJ2-1; TRBD2 agrees at 11 bases. Germline V gene lookup returns CDR1 WSHSY and CDR2 SAAADI. The CDR3 runs 15 residues. The V gene end was trimmed by 6 bases and the J gene end by 9 bases; junction bases not matched to a gene: 10. CDR3 nucleotide sequence: TGCGCCAGCAGGGTAGCGGGAGGGCCAACGGGTGAGCAGTTCTTC. It yields the protein CASRVAGGPTGEQFF.

The chain carries TRBV6-6 and TRBJ1-1; 7 bases map to TRBD1. Germline V CDR1 and CDR2: MNHNY, SVGAGI (reference sequence). Losses at the gene ends were 2 bases for V and 1 base for J; bases not matched to a gene: 1. The CDR3 runs 14 residues. CDR3 protein: CASSYRGQNTEAFF. For the CDR3, the DNA is TGTGCCAGCAGTTACAGGGGGCAGAACACTGAAGCTTTCTTT.

V usage is TRBV9 and J usage is TRBJ2-5; 7 nucleotides agree with TRBD1. With V trimmed by 2 bases and J by 4 bases, 5 bases remained unmatched. Germline V gives CDR1 SGDLS, CDR2 YYNGEE. The CDR3 spans 14 residues. CDR3 DNA: TGTGCCAGCAGCGTCGACAGGGATGGAGAGACCCAGTACTTC. Its protein is CASSVDRDGETQYF.

This chain connects TRBV7-2 to TRBJ2-2; TRBD2 matches 8 bases. V was pared by 3 bases and J by 5 bases, with 8 bases of the junction left unmatched. CDR1 and CDR2 from the germline V gene are SGHTA and FQGNSA. This CDR3 spans 16 amino acids. CDR3 in DNA: TGTGCCAGCAGCTTTGGCGGCGGGAGGCGGACCGGGGAGCTGTTTTTT. Translation: CASSFGGGRRTGELFF. The whole variable domain, filled in from reference TRBV7-2 and TRBJ2-2, reads GAGVSQSPSNKVTEKGKDVELRCDPISGHTALYWYRQSLGQGLEFLIYFQGNSAPDKSGLPSDRFSAERTGGSVSTLTIQRTQQEDSAVYLCASSFGGGRRTGELFFGEGSRLTVL.

The rearrangement uses TRBV12-5 and TRBJ2-1; 9 bases fit TRBD1. CDR1 and CDR2 from the germline V gene are LGHNT and FRNRAP. The junction had 10 bases not matched to a gene; V was cut back by 3 bases and J by 7 bases. The CDR3 is 16 amino acids. This CDR3 is CASGFSGTGIPNEQFF. DNA for the CDR3: TGTGCTAGTGGTTTTTCCGGGACAGGGATACCAAATGAGCAGTTCTTC.

This clone appeared a single time. The chain is built from TRBV5-1 and TRBJ2-3; D is undetermined. This CDR3 spans 15 amino acids. Trimming left V 1 base short and J 2 bases short, with 11 bases between. From germline, CDR1 is SGHRS and CDR2 YFSETQ. The CDR3: CASSLNQINTDTQYF. CDR3 nucleotide sequence: TGCGCCAGCAGCTTGAATCAGATCAACACAGATACGCAGTATTTT.

In its sample, this clone was seen once. The chain recombines TRBV27 with TRBJ2-5, with D maybe TRBD2 (5 bases). Trimming stripped 5 bases from V and 12 bases from J, with 19 bases between. CDR3 length: 13 residues. The V gene's germline CDR1 is MNHEY and CDR2 SMNVEV (reference sequence). The CDR3 reads CASSSQVDFKEYF. For the CDR3, the DNA is TGTGCCAGCAGTAGTCAGGTGGACTTCAAGGAGTACTTC.

As for this clone: Other DNA sequences in the same sample also yield this CDR3. The chain employs TRBV5-1 and TRBJ2-1, with 11 bases lining up with TRBD2. The CDR3 runs 15 residues. Germline V gene lookup returns CDR1 SGHRS and CDR2 YFSETQ. Trimming at V came to 2 bases and at J to 2 bases, leaving 0 bases not matched to a gene. DNA for the CDR3: TGCGCCAGCAGCTTTAGCGGGGGGGCCTACAATGAGCAGTTCTTC. This translates into CASSFSGGAYNEQFF.

The chain employs TRBV5-1 and TRBJ1-2, with D tentatively TRBD1 (5 bases). This CDR3 spans 14 amino acids. Germline V lookup: CDR1 SGHRS, CDR2 YFSETQ. The V and J ends lost 6 bases and 2 bases respectively, with 14 bases between them. Here the CDR3 reads CASTWGGENYGYTF. The CDR3 nucleotides read TGCGCCAGCACCTGGGGGGGGGAAAACTATGGCTACACCTTC.

V and J are TRBV6-5 and TRBJ1-4, with TRBD1 matching over 9 bases. Germline assignment: CDR1 MNHEY and CDR2 SVGAGI. The CDR3 sequence is 15 residues long. The V and J ends lost 6 bases and 7 bases, in that order; junction bases with no gene match: 9. The CDR3 loop is CASRRGGTGLEKLFF. CDR3 sequence (DNA): TGTGCCAGCAGGCGAGGGGGGACAGGGCTTGAAAAACTGTTTTTT.

This chain links TRBV4-1 with TRBJ2-1, with 13 bases identical to TRBD2. J was trimmed by 3 bases and V by 6 bases; bases with no gene match: 5. CDR1 and CDR2 (germline): MGHRA, YSYEKL. This CDR3 has 16 amino acids. CDR3 amino acids: CASRTSGGFLYNEQFF. For the CDR3, the DNA is TGCGCCAGCAGGACTAGCGGGGGGTTTCTCTACAATGAGCAGTTCTTC.

The chain links TRBV2 to TRBJ2-3, with 9 positions matching TRBD2. Trimming removed 5 bases from V and 2 bases from J; junction bases left unmatched: 5. Germline V lookup: CDR1 SNHLY, CDR2 FYNNEI. The CDR3 is 15 residues long. The CDR3 here is CASSPGLAVTDTQYF. The CDR3 DNA reads as TGTGCCAGCAGTCCGGGACTAGCAGTCACAGATACGCAGTATTTT. Looking up the rest from reference TRBV2 and TRBJ2-3 gives the full variable domain: EPEVTQTPSHQVTQMGQEVILRCVPISNHLYFYWYRQILGQKVEFLVSFYNNEISEKSEIFDDQFSVERPDGSNFTLKIRSTKLEDSAMYFCASSPGLAVTDTQYFGPGTRLTVL.

The V call is TRBV11-2, the J call TRBJ2-7; D possibly corresponds to TRBD1 (7 bases). CDR1 is SGHAT, CDR2 FQNNGV, per germline. The V end lost 5 bases, the J end lost 6 bases, and 17 bases lay between the germline ends. The CDR3 consists of 14 residues. The CDR3 region is CASSPGGIYSEQYF. The DNA of the CDR3 is TGTGCCAGCAGCCCAGGGGGGATCTACTCCGAGCAGTACTTC.

The rearrangement links TRBV19 to TRBJ2-5; 7 bases match TRBD1. The CDR3 spans 15 residues. The V gene end was trimmed by 7 bases and the J gene end by 1 base; junction bases not matched to a gene: 9. Per germline, CDR1 LNHDA and CDR2 SQIVND (reference sequence). The CDR3 spells CASNPGQVPQETQYF. Here the CDR3 DNA reads TGTGCCAGTAACCCCGGACAGGTTCCCCAAGAGACCCAGTACTTC.

V is TRBV5-1 and J is TRBJ1-4, with TRBD1 identical over 7 bases. V trimming: 7 bases; J trimming: 4 bases; junction bases outside the gene matches: 7. The germline gives CDR1 SGHRS, CDR2 YFSETQ. This CDR3 is built from 14 residues. CDR3 sequence: CASGPGQLNEKLFF. The CDR3 nucleotides read TGCGCCAGCGGACCGGGACAGCTTAATGAAAAACTGTTTTTT.